This T cell receptor beta chain was recovered during a study of T cells after yellow fever vaccination. As TCR cDNA was made by 5'RACE template switching, a universal primer site and UMIs were added. TCRdb ran MiXCR on the 5' RACE reads and lists one entry per CDR3 protein. The sample consists of under 250,000 distinct CDR3 sequences, more than 3% of them appearing once. The germline CDR1 and CDR2 sequences are SGHTA and FQGNSA. The V and J ends lost 4 bases and 4 bases respectively, with 13 bases between them. The CDR3 runs to 14 residues. Turning to this clonotype: The antigen is undetermined.

Study-level results: High-abundance clonotypes from the bulk population could contaminate FACS-sorted repertoires. The booster response re-showed most primary clones: about 96% CD4, around 85% CD8.

Specimen: CD4+ T cells sorted from PBMCs, collected 10 days after the yellow fever booster vaccination. This rearrangement joins TRBV7-2 to TRBJ1-1, with a possible D match to TRBD1 (6 bases). This TCR was sampled from a man aged 18 to 30 who received the YFV17D yellow fever vaccine. The CDR3 coding sequence is TGTGCCAGCAGCTCTGACTGGGGGGCCACTGAAGCTTTCTTT. This codes for CASSSDWGATEAFF.